Shown below are 25 T cell receptor beta chains from a single sample sequenced in a study of blood T cell repertoires in COVID-19. The protocol was immunoSEQ multiplex PCR, while the TCRdb copy is restricted to in-frame clones and leaves out a portion. The table shows a few hundred thousand clones, with roughly 88% occurring only once. The sample taken for sequencing was peripheral blood. The receptors were gathered from a woman aged 50 to 60 with active or convalescent COVID-19.

The chain uses TRBV28 and TRBJ2-2; 9 bases match TRBD1. The CDR3 covers 18 residues. The germline V gene has CDR1 MDHEN and CDR2 SYDVKM. The ends lost 7 bases at V and 7 bases at J; junction bases unmatched: 19. CDR3 loop: CASTPPIHRGLGVGELFF. CDR3 DNA: TGTGCCAGCACCCCACCAATCCACAGGGGGCTAGGCGTCGGGGAGCTGTTTTTT. Variable domain in full (rest from reference TRBV28 and TRBJ2-2): DVKVTQSSRYLVKRTGEKVFLECVQDMDHENMFWYRQDPGLGLRLIYFSYDVKMKEKGDIPEGYSVSREKKERFSLILESASTNQTSMYLCASTPPIHRGLGVGELFFGEGSRLTVL.

This clone was seen a single time. The V and J genes are TRBV18 and TRBJ1-5, with a tentative D call TRBD1 (5 bases). CDR1 is KGHSH and CDR2 is LQKENI in the germline V gene. This CDR3 has 12 amino acids. V lost 1 base and J 7 bases, leaving 5 bases between the germline ends. The CDR3 sequence is CASSPQGQPQHF. The CDR3 DNA sequence: TGTGCCAGCTCACCACAGGGGCAGCCCCAGCATTTT.

This chain links TRBV27 with TRBJ2-7, with 8 bases fitting TRBD1. The germline V gene has CDR1 MNHEY and CDR2 SMNVEV (reference sequence). The CDR3 totals 14 residues. The junction had 9 bases not matched to a gene; V was cut back by 5 bases and J by 6 bases. The CDR3 nucleotides are TGTGCCAGCAGTCCCCGGACAGGGTGGTCCGAGCAGTACTTC. The encoded protein is CASSPRTGWSEQYF.

This clone was seen just once. The V call is TRBV7-3, the J call TRBJ2-2, with 9 bases that match TRBD1. After removal of 0 bases from V and 6 bases from J, the junction contained 5 bases not matched to a gene. CDR1 is SGHTA, CDR2 FQGTGA, per germline. The CDR3 contains 16 residues. The CDR3 DNA follows: TGTGCCAGCAGCTTAACGGGACAGGGAGGGTCCGGGGAGCTGTTTTTT. This translates into CASSLTGQGGSGELFF. Looking up the rest from reference TRBV7-3 and TRBJ2-2 gives the full variable domain: GAGVSQTPSNKVTEKGKYVELRCDPISGHTALYWYRQSLGQGPEFLIYFQGTGAADDSGLPNDRFFAVRPEGSVSTLKIQRTERGDSAVYLCASSLTGQGGSGELFFGEGSRLTVL.

The V gene is TRBV4-3, the J gene TRBJ2-5, with TRBD1 identical over 8 bases. CDR1 LGHNA and CDR2 YSLEER come from the germline V gene. The J segment lost 4 bases and the V segment lost 3 bases, leaving 7 bases of the junction unmatched. The CDR3 is 15 residues long. The CDR3 nucleotides are TGCGCCAGCAGCCACGGACAGGGTGAGGCAGAGACCCAGTACTTC. Encoded protein: CASSHGQGEAETQYF.

This sequence joins TRBV6-5 and TRBJ2-7; 7 nucleotides match TRBD1. There are 15 residues in the CDR3. The germline V gene has CDR1 MNHEY and CDR2 SVGAGI. Trimming took 6 bases from V and 0 from J; bases not matched to a gene: 8. This chain's CDR3 is CASSLPRGSSYEQYF. The CDR3 DNA sequence: TGTGCCAGCAGCTTACCCAGGGGGAGCTCCTACGAGCAGTACTTC.

This chain joins TRBV28 and TRBJ1-2; 7 bases are shared with TRBD1. J lost 4 bases, V lost 7 bases, and 9 bases had no gene match. This CDR3 has 14 residues. Germline loops: CDR1 MDHEN, CDR2 SYDVKM. In DNA, the CDR3 is TGTGCCAGCACTACAGGGGATCAACGCTATGGCTACACCTTC. It encodes CASTTGDQRYGYTF.

The chain is built from TRBV5-4 and TRBJ2-1, with D possibly matching TRBD2 (6 bases). This CDR3 has 16 residues. With 5 bases removed from V and 3 bases from J, the gap between germline ends came to 18 bases. Germline lookup yields CDR1 SGHNT and CDR2 YYREEE (reference sequence). The CDR3 sequence is CASSPGWGVNYNEQFF. The CDR3 nucleotides are TGTGCCAGCAGTCCGGGCTGGGGGGTTAACTACAATGAGCAGTTCTTC.

The V gene is TRBV5-6, the J gene TRBJ2-2; weak D call: TRBD1 (5 bases). Germline V gene sequence: CDR1 SGHDT, CDR2 YYEEEE. The CDR3 is 14 residues long. V was pared by 2 bases and J by 6 bases, with 11 bases between. CDR3 amino acids: CASSFWTLSGELFF. The CDR3 coding sequence is TGTGCCAGCAGCTTCTGGACACTGTCCGGGGAGCTGTTTTTT.

The V call is TRBV6-5, the J call TRBJ1-1; 7 bases are shared with TRBD1. The V gene's germline CDR1 is MNHEY and CDR2 SVGAGI. The V and J ends lost 6 bases and 8 bases, in that order; junction bases with no gene match: 9. The CDR3 covers 13 residues. The CDR3 nucleotides are TGTGCCAGCAGGCAGGGGGAGGCCATAGAAGCTTTCTTT. Translated, it gives CASRQGEAIEAFF.

This chain links TRBV19 with TRBJ1-1; maybe TRBD1 (5 bases). Looked up from germline, CDR1 is LNHDA and CDR2 is SQIVND (reference sequence). The V and J ends lost 4 bases and 0 bases respectively, with 18 bases between them. This CDR3 is built from 17 residues. The CDR3 loop is CASSSYLTDVMNTEAFF. The CDR3 region has the DNA TGTGCCAGTAGTAGTTACCTGACAGACGTAATGAACACTGAAGCTTTCTTT.

The J gene is TRBJ1-4, the V gene TRBV2, with D perhaps TRBD1 (6 bases). Trimming removed 8 bases at V and 8 bases at J, with 27 bases between. The CDR3 runs 17 residues. The germline V gene encodes CDR1 SNHLY and CDR2 FYNNEI. Here the CDR3 DNA reads TGTGCCAGCCTTCATTTCGGATACAGGGAAGGGGAAGAAAAACTGTTTTTT. Its translation is CASLHFGYREGEEKLFF.

The chain carries TRBV6-5 and TRBJ2-2; D may be TRBD2 (7 bases). Trimming left V 4 bases short and J 1 base short, with 13 bases between. The CDR3 is made up of 16 amino acids. The germline V gene has CDR1 MNHEY and CDR2 SVGAGI. CDR3 region: CASSWEGVGNTGELFF. The DNA of the CDR3 is TGTGCCAGCAGTTGGGAGGGGGTAGGGAACACCGGGGAGCTGTTTTTT.

CDR3 in amino acids: CASSPGQGSTGELFF. The CDR3 nucleotides are TGCGCCAGCAGCCCCGGACAGGGGAGCACCGGGGAGCTGTTTTTT. This chain connects TRBV5-1 to TRBJ2-2, with 9 bases fitting TRBD1. Losses at the gene ends were 4 bases for V and 4 bases for J; bases not matched to a gene: 5. CDR3 length: 15 residues. Germline V gene lookup returns CDR1 SGHRS and CDR2 YFSETQ.

This rearrangement joins TRBV4-2 to TRBJ1-2; perhaps TRBD1 as D (5 bases). Germline V CDR1 and CDR2: LGHNA, YNFKEQ. The CDR3 has 15 amino acids. V gave up 0 bases and J gave up 3 bases, with 11 bases separating them. This CDR3 is CASSQDFLGDYGYTF. The CDR3 bases are TGTGCCAGCAGCCAAGACTTTTTAGGGGACTATGGCTACACCTTC.

The rearrangement uses TRBV24-1 and TRBJ2-3; 7 positions match TRBD1. This CDR3 is 17 amino acids long. Per the germline V gene, CDR1 is KGHDR and CDR2 is SFDVKD. With V trimmed by 0 bases and J by 0 bases, 5 bases remained unmatched. The CDR3 loop reads CATSDLTGTVSTDTQYF. The CDR3 nucleotides read TGTGCCACCAGTGATTTGACCGGGACAGTTAGCACAGATACGCAGTATTTT.

The CDR3: CASSPWTSGITGELFF. The CDR3 region has the DNA TGTGCCAGCTCACCGTGGACTAGCGGGATCACCGGGGAGCTGTTTTTT. This sequence joins TRBV18 and TRBJ2-2; 12 nucleotides agree with TRBD2. Germline CDR1 is KGHSH and CDR2 is LQKENI. V gave up 3 bases and J gave up 4 bases; unmatched junction bases: 3. The CDR3 spans 16 residues.

Here the CDR3 reads CASEIGSTGSYQETQYF. The CDR3 nucleotides read TGTGCTAGTGAAATAGGGTCGACAGGCTCTTACCAAGAGACCCAGTACTTC. The gene calls are TRBV12-5 and TRBJ2-5; tentatively, D is TRBD1 (6 bases). Germline loops: CDR1 LGHNT, CDR2 FRNRAP. This CDR3 is 17 amino acids long. The V end lost 7 bases, the J end lost 0 bases, and 21 bases lay between the germline ends.

The chain couples TRBV7-3 to TRBJ1-1; maybe TRBD1 (6 bases). Trimming took off 5 bases at V and 1 base at J, with 11 bases between the two ends. The CDR3 has 14 residues. Germline CDR1 is SGHTA and CDR2 is FQGTGA. As DNA, the CDR3 is TGTGCCAGCAGCAAAGACAGGTGGAACACTGAAGCTTTCTTT. Amino acids: CASSKDRWNTEAFF. Together with reference TRBV7-3 and TRBJ1-1, the CDR3 gives the full variable domain: GAGVSQTPSNKVTEKGKYVELRCDPISGHTALYWYRQSLGQGPEFLIYFQGTGAADDSGLPNDRFFAVRPEGSVSTLKIQRTERGDSAVYLCASSKDRWNTEAFFGQGTRLTVV.

The genes are TRBV19 and TRBJ2-5; 11 positions agree with TRBD2. CDR1 and CDR2 from the germline V gene are LNHDA and SQIVND (reference sequence). V shed 3 bases, J shed 4 bases, and the junction held 1 base outside the gene matches. This CDR3 is built from 14 residues. CDR3 region: CASSITSGRETQYF. CDR3 coding DNA: TGTGCCAGTAGTATCACTAGCGGGAGAGAGACCCAGTACTTC. Using reference TRBV19 and TRBJ2-5 for the parts outside the CDR3, the full variable domain is DGGITQSPKYLFRKEGQNVTLSCEQNLNHDAMYWYRQDPGQGLRLIYYSQIVNDFQKGDIAEGYSVSREKKESFPLTVTSAQKNPTAFYLCASSITSGRETQYFGPGTRLLVL.

The chain links TRBV5-1 to TRBJ1-1; 7 bases match TRBD1. The CDR3 consists of 15 residues. Germline lookup yields CDR1 SGHRS and CDR2 YFSETQ. The junction had 5 bases not matched to a gene; V was cut back by 3 bases and J by 0 bases. The CDR3 DNA sequence: TGCGCCAGCAGCTCGGAGGGACAGATGAACACTGAAGCTTTCTTT. Residues: CASSSEGQMNTEAFF.

The chain employs TRBV24-1 and TRBJ2-1; D is undetermined. The CDR3 totals 13 residues. The V end lost 7 bases, the J end lost 2 bases, and 8 bases lay between the germline ends. CDR1 KGHDR and CDR2 SFDVKD come from the germline V gene. This chain's CDR3 is CATRGAAYNEQFF. As DNA, the CDR3 is TGTGCCACCAGAGGAGCAGCCTACAATGAGCAGTTCTTC.

In this sample, this clone turned up once. The rearrangement links TRBV5-1 to TRBJ1-2; no clear D. The CDR3 totals 15 residues. Germline V lookup: CDR1 SGHRS, CDR2 YFSETQ. Deletions cut 0 bases from V and 8 bases from J, with 17 bases between. The CDR3, as DNA: TGCGCCAGCAGCTTGGACAGTCAAATTGCAGCAGGCTACACCTTC. This codes for CASSLDSQIAAGYTF.

The J gene is TRBJ2-5, the V gene TRBV6-2 or TRBV6-3; 11 nucleotides align to TRBD2. V was clipped by 2 bases and J by 4 bases; unmatched bases: 6. This CDR3 is built from 16 residues. The V gene's germline CDR1 is MNHEY and CDR2 SVGEGT. CDR3 DNA sequence: TGTGCCAGCAGTTACGCTACTAGCGGGGGCGGAGAGACCCAGTACTTC. This encodes CASSYATSGGGETQYF.

V usage is TRBV19 and J usage is TRBJ1-2; D remains unclear. Per the germline V gene, CDR1 is LNHDA and CDR2 is SQIVND (reference sequence). V lost 3 bases and J 5 bases, leaving 10 bases between the germline ends. The CDR3 is 13 amino acids. The chain's CDR3 is CASSIRVEYGYTF. The CDR3 bases are TGTGCCAGTAGTATCCGGGTGGAATATGGCTACACCTTC.